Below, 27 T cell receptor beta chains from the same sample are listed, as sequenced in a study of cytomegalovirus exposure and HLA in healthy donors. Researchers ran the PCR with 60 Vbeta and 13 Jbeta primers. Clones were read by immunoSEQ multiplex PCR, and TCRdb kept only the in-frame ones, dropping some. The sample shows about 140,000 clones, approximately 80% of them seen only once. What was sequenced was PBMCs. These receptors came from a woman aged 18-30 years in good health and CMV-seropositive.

This CDR3 reads CASSSQGVSEQYF. The CDR3 DNA is TGTGCCAGCAGCTCCCAGGGGGTCTCCGAGCAGTACTTC. The chain uses TRBV7-9 and TRBJ2-7; 7 bases align to TRBD1. This CDR3 comprises 13 residues. In germline, CDR1 is SEHNR, CDR2 FQNEAQ (reference sequence). The V and J ends lost 4 bases and 6 bases, in that order; junction bases with no gene match: 6.

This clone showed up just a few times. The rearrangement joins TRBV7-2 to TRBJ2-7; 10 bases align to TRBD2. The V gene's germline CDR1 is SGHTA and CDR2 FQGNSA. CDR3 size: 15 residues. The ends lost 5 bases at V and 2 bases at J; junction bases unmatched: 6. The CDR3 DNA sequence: TGTGCCAGCAGCCCCGAGCGGGGGGGCACCTACGAGCAGTACTTC. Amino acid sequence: CASSPERGGTYEQYF.

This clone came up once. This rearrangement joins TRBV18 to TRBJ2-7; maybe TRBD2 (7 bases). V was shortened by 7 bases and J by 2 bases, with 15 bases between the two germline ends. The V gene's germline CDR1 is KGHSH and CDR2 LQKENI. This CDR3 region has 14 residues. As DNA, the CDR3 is TGTGCCAGCTGTCAGGGAGGGGGAACCTACGAGCAGTACTTC. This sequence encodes CASCQGGGTYEQYF. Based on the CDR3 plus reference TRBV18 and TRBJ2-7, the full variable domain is NAGVMQNPRHLVRRRGQEARLRCSPMKGHSHVYWYRQLPEEGLKFMVYLQKENIIDESGMPKERFSAEFPKEGPSILRIQQVVRGDSAAYFCASCQGGGTYEQYFGPGTRLTVT.

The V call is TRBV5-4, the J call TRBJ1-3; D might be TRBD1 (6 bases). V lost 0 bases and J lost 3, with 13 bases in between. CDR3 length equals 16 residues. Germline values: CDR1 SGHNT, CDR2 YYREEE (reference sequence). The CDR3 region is CASSLVTGSVGNTIYF. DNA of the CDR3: TGTGCCAGCAGCTTGGTTACAGGGTCCGTTGGAAACACCATATATTTT.

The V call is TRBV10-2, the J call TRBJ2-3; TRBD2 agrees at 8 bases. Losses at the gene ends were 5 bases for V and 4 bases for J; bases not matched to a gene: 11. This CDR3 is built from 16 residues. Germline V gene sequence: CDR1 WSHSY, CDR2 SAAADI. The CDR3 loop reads CASSSTGGPVPDTQYF. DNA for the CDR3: TGCGCCAGCAGTTCCACGGGGGGGCCGGTCCCAGATACGCAGTATTTT.

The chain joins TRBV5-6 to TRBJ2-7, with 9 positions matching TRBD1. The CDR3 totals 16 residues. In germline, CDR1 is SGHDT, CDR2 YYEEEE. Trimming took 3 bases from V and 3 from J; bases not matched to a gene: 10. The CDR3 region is CASSSETGGGLYEQYF. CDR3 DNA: TGTGCCAGCAGCTCCGAGACAGGGGGTGGTCTCTACGAGCAGTACTTC.

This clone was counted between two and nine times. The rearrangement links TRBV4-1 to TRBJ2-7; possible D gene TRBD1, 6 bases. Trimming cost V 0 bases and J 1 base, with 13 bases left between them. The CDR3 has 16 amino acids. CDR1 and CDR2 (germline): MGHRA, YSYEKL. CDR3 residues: CASSQDRPGVSYEQYF. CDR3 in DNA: TGCGCCAGCAGCCAAGATCGGCCAGGGGTGTCCTACGAGCAGTACTTC.

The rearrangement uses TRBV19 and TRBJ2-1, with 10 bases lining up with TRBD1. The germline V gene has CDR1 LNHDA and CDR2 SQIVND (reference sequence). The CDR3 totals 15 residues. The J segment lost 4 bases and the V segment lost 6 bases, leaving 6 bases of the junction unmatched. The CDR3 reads CASRQGQGPYNEQFF. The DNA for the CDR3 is TGTGCCAGTAGACAGGGACAGGGGCCGTACAATGAGCAGTTCTTC. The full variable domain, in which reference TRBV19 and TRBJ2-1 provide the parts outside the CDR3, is DGGITQSPKYLFRKEGQNVTLSCEQNLNHDAMYWYRQDPGQGLRLIYYSQIVNDFQKGDIAEGYSVSREKKESFPLTVTSAQKNPTAFYLCASRQGQGPYNEQFFGPGTRLTVL.

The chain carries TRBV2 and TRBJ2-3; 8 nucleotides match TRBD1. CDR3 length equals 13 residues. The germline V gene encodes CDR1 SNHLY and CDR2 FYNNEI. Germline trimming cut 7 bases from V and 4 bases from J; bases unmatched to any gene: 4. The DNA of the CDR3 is TGTGCCAGCATCCTACAGGGGGCAGATACGCAGTATTTT. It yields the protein CASILQGADTQYF.

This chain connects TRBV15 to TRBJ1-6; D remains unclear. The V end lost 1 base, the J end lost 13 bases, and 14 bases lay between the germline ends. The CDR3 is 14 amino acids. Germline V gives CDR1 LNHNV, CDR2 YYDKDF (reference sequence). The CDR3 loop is CATSRGSYWEPLHF. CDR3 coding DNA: TGTGCCACCAGCAGAGGGTCATACTGGGAGCCCCTCCACTTT.

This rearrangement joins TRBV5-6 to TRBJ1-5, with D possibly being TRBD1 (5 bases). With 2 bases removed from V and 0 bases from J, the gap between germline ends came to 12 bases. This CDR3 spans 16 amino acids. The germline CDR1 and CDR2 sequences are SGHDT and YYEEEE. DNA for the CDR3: TGTGCCAGCAGCTTTTGGACACCAAATAGCAATCAGCCCCAGCATTTT. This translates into CASSFWTPNSNQPQHF.

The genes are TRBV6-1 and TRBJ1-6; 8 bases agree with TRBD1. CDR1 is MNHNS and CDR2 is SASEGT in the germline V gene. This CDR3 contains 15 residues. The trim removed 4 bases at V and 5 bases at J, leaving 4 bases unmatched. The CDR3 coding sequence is TGTGCCAGCAGTGTTTCGACAGGGGATAATTCACCCCTCCACTTT. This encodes CASSVSTGDNSPLHF.

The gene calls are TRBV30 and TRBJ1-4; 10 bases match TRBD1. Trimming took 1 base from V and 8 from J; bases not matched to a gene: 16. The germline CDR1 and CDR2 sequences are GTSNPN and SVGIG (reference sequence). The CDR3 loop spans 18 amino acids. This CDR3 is CAWSAPDRGWLVKEKLFF. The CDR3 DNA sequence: TGTGCCTGGAGTGCGCCGGACAGGGGGTGGTTAGTTAAAGAAAAACTGTTTTTT.

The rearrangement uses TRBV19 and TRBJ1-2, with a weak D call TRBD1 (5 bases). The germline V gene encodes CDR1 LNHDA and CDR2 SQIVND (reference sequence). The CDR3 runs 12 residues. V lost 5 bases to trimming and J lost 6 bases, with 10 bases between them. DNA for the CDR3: TGTGCCAGTAGTCGGCGCAGGGATGGCTACACCTTC. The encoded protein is CASSRRRDGYTF.

CDR3 sequence reads: CASSRPAGNTDTQYF. The CDR3 DNA is TGTGCCAGCAGCCGACCTGCGGGCAACACAGATACGCAGTATTTT. This sequence joins TRBV7-9 and TRBJ2-3; D is perhaps TRBD2 (5 bases). From germline, CDR1 is SEHNR and CDR2 FQNEAQ (reference sequence). This CDR3 spans 15 amino acids. V was pared by 5 bases and J by 2 bases, with 14 bases between.

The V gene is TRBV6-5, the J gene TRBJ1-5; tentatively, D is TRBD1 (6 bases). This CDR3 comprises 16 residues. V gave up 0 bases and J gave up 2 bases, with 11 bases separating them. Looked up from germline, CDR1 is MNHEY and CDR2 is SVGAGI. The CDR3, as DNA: TGTGCCAGCAGTTACTCAGCGGCAGGGGGCAATCAGCCCCAGCATTTT. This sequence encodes CASSYSAAGGNQPQHF.

The CDR3 nucleotides are TGTGCCAGCAGTTTTTTAGCGGGGAAGACAGATACGCAGTATTTT. It codes for CASSFLAGKTDTQYF. The chain uses TRBV28 and TRBJ2-3; 8 positions agree with TRBD2. CDR3 length: 15 residues. Trimming removed 3 bases from V and 3 bases from J; junction bases left unmatched: 5. The germline gives CDR1 MDHEN, CDR2 SYDVKM.

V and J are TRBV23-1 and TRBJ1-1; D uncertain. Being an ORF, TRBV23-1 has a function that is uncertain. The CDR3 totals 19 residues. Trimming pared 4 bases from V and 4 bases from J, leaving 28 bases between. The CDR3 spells CASSPPRGGRGDVSTEAFF. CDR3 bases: TGCGCCAGCAGTCCCCCTCGGGGAGGGAGAGGTGATGTAAGCACTGAAGCTTTCTTT.

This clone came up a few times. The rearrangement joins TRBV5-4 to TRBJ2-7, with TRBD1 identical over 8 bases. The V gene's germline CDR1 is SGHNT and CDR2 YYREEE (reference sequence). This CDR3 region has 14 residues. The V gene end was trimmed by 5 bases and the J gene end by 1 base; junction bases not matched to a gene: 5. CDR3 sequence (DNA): TGTGCCAGCAGTTTGACAGGGGCGTCCTACGAGCAGTACTTC. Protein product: CASSLTGASYEQYF.

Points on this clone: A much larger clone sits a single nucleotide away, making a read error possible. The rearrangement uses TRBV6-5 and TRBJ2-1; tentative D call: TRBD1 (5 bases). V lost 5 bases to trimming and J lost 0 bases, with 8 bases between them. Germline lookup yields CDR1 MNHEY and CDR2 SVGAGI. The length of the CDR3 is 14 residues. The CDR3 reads CASSQDSSYNEQFF. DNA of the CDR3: TGTGCCAGCAGTCAAGACAGCTCCTACAATGAGCAGTTCTTC.

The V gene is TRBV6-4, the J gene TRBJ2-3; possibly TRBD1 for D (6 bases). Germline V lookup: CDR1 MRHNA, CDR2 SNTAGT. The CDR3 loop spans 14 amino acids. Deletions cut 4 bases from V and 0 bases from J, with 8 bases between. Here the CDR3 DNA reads TGTGCCAGCAGTGCAGGGGCTAGCACAGATACGCAGTATTTT. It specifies CASSAGASTDTQYF.

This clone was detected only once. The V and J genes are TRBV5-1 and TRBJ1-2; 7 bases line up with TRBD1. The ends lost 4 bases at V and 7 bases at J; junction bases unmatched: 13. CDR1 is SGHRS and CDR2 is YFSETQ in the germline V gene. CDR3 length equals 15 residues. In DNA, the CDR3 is TGCGCCAGCAGCCTTCAGACGAGGGGGCTACGTGGCTACACCTTC. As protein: CASSLQTRGLRGYTF.

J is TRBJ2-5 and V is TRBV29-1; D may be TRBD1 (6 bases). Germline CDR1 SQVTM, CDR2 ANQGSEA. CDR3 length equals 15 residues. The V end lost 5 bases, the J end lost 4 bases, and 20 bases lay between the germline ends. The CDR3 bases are TGCAGCGTTCAGGCCCTGGACAGTGTATTAGAGACCCAGTACTTC. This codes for CSVQALDSVLETQYF.

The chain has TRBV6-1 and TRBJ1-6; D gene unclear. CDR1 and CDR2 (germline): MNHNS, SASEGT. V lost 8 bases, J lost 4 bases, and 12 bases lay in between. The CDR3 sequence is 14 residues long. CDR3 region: CASLGQAYNSPLHF. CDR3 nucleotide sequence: TGTGCCAGCCTCGGCCAGGCATATAATTCACCCCTCCACTTT.

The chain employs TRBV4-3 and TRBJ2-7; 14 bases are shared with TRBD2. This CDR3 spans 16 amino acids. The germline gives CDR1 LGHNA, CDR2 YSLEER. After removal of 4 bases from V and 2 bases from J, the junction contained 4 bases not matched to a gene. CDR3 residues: CASSPGLAGETYEQYF. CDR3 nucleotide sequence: TGCGCCAGCAGCCCGGGACTAGCGGGGGAAACCTACGAGCAGTACTTC.

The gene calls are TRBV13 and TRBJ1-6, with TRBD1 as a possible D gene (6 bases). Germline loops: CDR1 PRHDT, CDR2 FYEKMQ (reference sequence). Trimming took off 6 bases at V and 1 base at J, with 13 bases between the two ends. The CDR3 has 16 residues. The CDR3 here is CASSRYRESYNSPLHF. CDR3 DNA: TGTGCCAGCAGTCGTTACAGGGAGTCCTATAATTCACCCCTCCACTTT. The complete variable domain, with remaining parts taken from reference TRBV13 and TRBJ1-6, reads AAGVIQSPRHLIKEKRETATLKCYPIPRHDTVYWYQQGPGQDPQFLISFYEKMQSDKGSIPDRFSAQQFSDYHSELNMSSLELGDSALYFCASSRYRESYNSPLHFGNGTRLTVT.

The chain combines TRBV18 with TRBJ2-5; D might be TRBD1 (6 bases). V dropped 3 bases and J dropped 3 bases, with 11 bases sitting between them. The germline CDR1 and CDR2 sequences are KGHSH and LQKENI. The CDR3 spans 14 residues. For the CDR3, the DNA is TGTGCCAGCTCACCCCGGGCAGGGGAAGAGACCCAGTACTTC. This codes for CASSPRAGEETQYF.